Each of the 16 T cell receptor beta chains below was sequenced from the same sample in a study of blood T cell repertoires in COVID-19. Using immunoSEQ multiplex PCR, the repertoire was profiled, and TCRdb retains in-frame clones only, with some absent. The sample holds 250,000 or so clones, around 89% seen once. The material sequenced was PBMCs or T cells enriched from blood (not recorded which). These receptors were collected from a woman in her twenties or thirties with acute COVID-19.

This chain joins TRBV4-1 and TRBJ2-7; 8 positions agree with TRBD1. This CDR3 spans 17 amino acids. V gave up 2 bases and J gave up 7 bases; unmatched junction bases: 16. CDR1 and CDR2 from the germline V gene are MGHRA and YSYEKL. The CDR3 reads CASSQSSQGAQRGEQYF. CDR3 nucleotides: TGCGCCAGCAGCCAATCCTCCCAGGGGGCCCAACGGGGGGAGCAGTACTTC.

The rearrangement links TRBV28 to TRBJ2-7; TRBD1 is a possible D gene (6 bases). Germline CDR1 MDHEN, CDR2 SYDVKM. This CDR3 region has 17 residues. Trimming left V 6 bases short and J 0 bases short, with 21 bases between. The DNA for the CDR3 is TGTGCCAGCAGCTCTACCCGTAAGACGGACAGCTCCTACGAGCAGTACTTC. Translating it yields CASSSTRKTDSSYEQYF.

The chain is built from TRBV28 and TRBJ1-5, with D possibly being TRBD1 (5 bases). Germline V gene data show CDR1 as MDHEN and CDR2 as SYDVKM. The CDR3 is 15 residues long. Trimming left V 6 bases short and J 5 bases short, with 17 bases between. CDR3 bases: TGTGCCAGCAGGATGGGGGGGAGGCAGGATCAGCCCCAGCATTTT. Translation: CASRMGGRQDQPQHF.

V and J are TRBV27 and TRBJ2-7, with 7 bases identical to TRBD2. This CDR3 spans 15 amino acids. CDR1 MNHEY and CDR2 SMNVEV come from the germline V gene (reference sequence). V dropped 5 bases and J dropped 0; count of bases not matched to a gene: 7. This chain's CDR3 is CASSRDSGFSYEQYF. The DNA for the CDR3 is TGTGCCAGCAGTAGAGATAGCGGGTTCTCCTACGAGCAGTACTTC.

This clone was counted a single time. The genes are TRBV9 and TRBJ2-1; D may be TRBD2 (5 bases). Trimming took off 2 bases at V and 0 bases at J, with 9 bases between the two ends. The CDR3 extends over 15 amino acids. Germline V gene lookup returns CDR1 SGDLS and CDR2 YYNGEE. The CDR3 sequence is CASSVGRGSYNEQFF. The CDR3 region has the DNA TGTGCCAGCAGCGTCGGACGGGGCTCCTACAATGAGCAGTTCTTC.

The gene calls are TRBV19 and TRBJ2-1; 10 nucleotides align to TRBD2. Germline CDR1 is LNHDA and CDR2 is SQIVND (reference sequence). This CDR3 region has 14 residues. V gave up 3 bases and J gave up 8 bases; unmatched junction bases: 4. The CDR3 reads CASSIASGSYEQFF. The CDR3 DNA follows: TGTGCCAGTAGTATTGCTAGCGGGAGTTATGAGCAGTTCTTC.

The gene calls are TRBV14 and TRBJ1-1; 9 bases align to TRBD1. This CDR3 spans 14 amino acids. Looked up from germline, CDR1 is SGHDN and CDR2 is FVKESK. V lost 2 bases to trimming and J lost 4 bases; unmatched junction nucleotides: 2. The CDR3 protein is CASSQKQGATEAFF. The CDR3 coding sequence is TGTGCCAGCAGCCAAAAACAGGGGGCCACTGAAGCTTTCTTT.

The chain employs TRBV18 and TRBJ2-7; 11 bases fit TRBD1. The ends lost 0 bases at V and 2 bases at J; junction bases unmatched: 0. The CDR3 is 15 residues long. The V gene's germline CDR1 is KGHSH and CDR2 LQKENI. The CDR3, as DNA: TGTGCCAGCTCACCACCGGGACAGGGGGCCTACGAGCAGTACTTC. Protein: CASSPPGQGAYEQYF.

V usage is TRBV5-1 and J usage is TRBJ2-7; D may be TRBD1 (5 bases). CDR1 and CDR2 from the germline V gene are SGHRS and YFSETQ. Trimming removed 9 bases at V and 7 bases at J, with 20 bases between. The CDR3 has 13 amino acids. The CDR3 DNA reads as TGCGCCACCCCCCAGGCAGGGCGTTGTGAGCAGTACTTC. Translating gives CATPQAGRCEQYF.

V and J are TRBV27 and TRBJ2-5, with a weak D call TRBD2 (5 bases). The V and J ends lost 10 bases and 5 bases respectively, with 17 bases between them. Germline assignment: CDR1 MNHEY and CDR2 SMNVEV (reference sequence). CDR3 size: 13 residues. The CDR3 here is CATPRAPRETQYF. In DNA, the CDR3 is TGTGCCACCCCGCGGGCCCCTCGGGAGACCCAGTACTTC.

In nucleotides, the CDR3 is TGTGCCATCAGTGAGTGGGGCGGGAGATTTTACAATGAGCAGTTCTTC. Residues: CAISEWGGRFYNEQFF. The J gene is TRBJ2-1, the V gene TRBV10-3, with 7 bases aligning to TRBD2. Germline V gene data show CDR1 as ENHRY and CDR2 as SYGVKD. This CDR3 has 16 residues. The trim removed 1 base at V and 4 bases at J, leaving 7 bases unmatched.

This clone was recorded a few times. This chain links TRBV7-3 with TRBJ1-2; 7 bases are shared with TRBD1. The CDR3 covers 14 residues. V shed 5 bases, J shed 2 bases, and the junction held 5 bases outside the gene matches. CDR1 and CDR2 from the germline V gene are SGHTA and FQGTGA. The CDR3 spells CASSARQGNYGYTF. In nucleotides, the CDR3 is TGTGCCAGCAGCGCTCGACAGGGAAACTATGGCTACACCTTC. The entire variable domain, with the rest obtained from reference TRBV7-3 and TRBJ1-2, is as follows: GAGVSQTPSNKVTEKGKYVELRCDPISGHTALYWYRQSLGQGPEFLIYFQGTGAADDSGLPNDRFFAVRPEGSVSTLKIQRTERGDSAVYLCASSARQGNYGYTFGSGTRLTVV.

The CDR3 here is CASSPIRSSGSTDTQYF. DNA for the CDR3: TGTGCCAGCTCACCAATCCGGTCTAGCGGGAGCACAGATACGCAGTATTTT. The V and J genes are TRBV18 and TRBJ2-3; 8 positions match TRBD2. This CDR3 comprises 17 residues. Per germline, CDR1 KGHSH and CDR2 LQKENI. V shed 2 bases, J shed 0 bases, and the junction held 7 bases outside the gene matches.

CDR3 sequence: CASSLEATSGTDTQYF. In nucleotides, the CDR3 is TGTGCCAGCAGCTTAGAGGCGACTAGCGGAACAGATACGCAGTATTTT. The rearrangement joins TRBV13 to TRBJ2-3; 9 positions match TRBD2. V lost 1 base, J lost 3 bases, and 5 bases stayed unmatched. The CDR3 has 16 residues. Looked up from germline, CDR1 is PRHDT and CDR2 is FYEKMQ (reference sequence).

The V call is TRBV19, the J call TRBJ2-1; 12 nucleotides agree with TRBD2. CDR1 and CDR2 from the germline V gene are LNHDA and SQIVND (reference sequence). J lost 7 bases, V lost 7 bases, and 8 bases had no gene match. CDR3 length: 15 residues. CDR3 amino acids: CASTPRTSGNNEQFF. CDR3 sequence (DNA): TGTGCCAGTACACCCCGGACTAGCGGGAATAATGAGCAGTTCTTC.

This clone has only one observation. V gene TRBV3-1 (or the pseudogene TRBV3-2) combines with J gene TRBJ1-5; the D gene is possibly TRBD1 (6 bases). The V end was cut by 2 bases, the J end by 2 bases, with 10 bases between. CDR3 length: 15 amino acids. Germline CDR1 is LGHDT and CDR2 is YNNKEL (reference sequence). This chain's CDR3 is CASSQQGSGNQPQHF. The CDR3 DNA follows: TGTGCCAGCAGCCAACAGGGGTCCGGCAATCAGCCCCAGCATTTT.